A single sample is the source of the 28 T cell receptor beta chains below, sequenced in a study of T cells in Graves' hyperthyroidism and ophthalmopathy. Amplification of TCR beta CDR3 regions was performed using RNA transcripts as template. With the HTBI primer set, the TCR CDR3 went through a first round of RT-PCR. One entry per CDR3 protein, called by TCRdb with MiXCR from the multiplex PCR reads. There are 460,000 or so distinct CDR3 sequences in the sample; around 15% occur only once, and 17% lies in the top ten. The sample consisted of blood. All receptors come from a woman between 18 and 30 years old with Graves' hyperthyroidism.

This clonotype was found many times. This CDR3 is CATGGARNEAFF. The DNA for the CDR3 is TGTGCCACGGGGGGCGCGCGGAATGAAGCTTTCTTT. The chain uses TRBV24-1 and TRBJ1-1; D is possibly TRBD1 (6 bases). The V gene's germline CDR1 is KGHDR and CDR2 SFDVKD. Between the trimmed V and J ends, which lost 10 bases and 7 bases, there was a span of 15 bases. CDR3 length equals 12 residues.

V gene TRBV7-7 combines with J gene TRBJ2-3; 12 nucleotides agree with TRBD1. Losses at the gene ends were 4 bases for V and 6 bases for J; bases not matched to a gene: 5. Germline CDR1 reads SSHAT; CDR2 reads FNYEAQ (reference sequence). This CDR3 has 15 amino acids. The CDR3 coding sequence is TGTGCCAGCAGCTCCGGGACAGGGGGCATGGATACGCAGTATTTT. This codes for CASSSGTGGMDTQYF. Combining the CDR3 with reference TRBV7-7 and TRBJ2-3 gives the whole variable domain GAGVSQSPRYKVTKRGQDVTLRCDPISSHATLYWYQQALGQGPEFLTYFNYEAQPDKSGLPSDRFSAERPEGSISTLTIQRTEQRDSAMYRCASSSGTGGMDTQYFGPGTRLTVL.

There are many counts of this clonotype. The V call is TRBV5-1, the J call TRBJ2-7; D unclear. Germline CDR1 is SGHRS and CDR2 is YFSETQ. The CDR3 consists of 13 residues. V was pared by 2 bases and J by 2 bases, with 8 bases between. The CDR3 sequence is CASSFRGTYEQYF. CDR3 nucleotides: TGCGCCAGCAGCTTCCGAGGTACCTACGAGCAGTACTTC.

This clonotype appeared a few times. The CDR3 DNA sequence: TGTGCCAGCACCCAGAGGTGCGAGCAGTACGTC. As protein: CASTQRCEQYV. The chain links TRBV11-2 to TRBJ2-7, with no clear D. CDR1 is SGHAT and CDR2 is FQNNGV in the germline V gene. This CDR3 spans 11 amino acids. V shed 7 bases and J shed 6 bases, with 10 bases lying between them.

The sample holds a few counts of this clonotype. The chain is built from TRBV30 and TRBJ1-4; D possibly corresponds to TRBD1 (5 bases). This CDR3 is 16 amino acids long. CDR1 and CDR2 (germline): GTSNPN, SVGIG (reference sequence). V was trimmed by 2 bases and J by 4 bases, leaving 17 bases between them. CDR3 nucleotide sequence: TGTGCCTGGAGTTTAGGCCGGGACCAGAGTAATGAAAAACTGTTTTTT. Translation: CAWSLGRDQSNEKLFF. Using reference TRBV30 and TRBJ1-4 for the parts outside the CDR3, the full variable domain is SQTIHQWPATLVQPVGSPLSLECTVEGTSNPNLYWYRQAAGRGLQLLFYSVGIGQISSEVPQNLSASRPQDRQFILSSKKLLLSDSGFYLCAWSLGRDQSNEKLFFGSGTQLSVL.

The J gene is TRBJ1-3, the V gene TRBV7-9; a possible D gene is TRBD1 (6 bases). This CDR3 region has 15 residues. Trimming cost V 5 bases and J 0 bases, with 11 bases left between them. Germline-derived CDR1 and CDR2 are SEHNR and FQNEAQ (reference sequence). This CDR3 is CASSPDSHSGNTIYF. The CDR3 DNA follows: TGTGCCAGCAGCCCGGACAGCCACTCTGGAAACACCATATATTTT.

This clonotype was counted many times. V is TRBV3-1 and J is TRBJ2-5; a possible D gene is TRBD2 (6 bases). This CDR3 contains 15 residues. V was pared by 0 bases and J by 2 bases, with 10 bases between. Germline V gene lookup returns CDR1 LGHDT and CDR2 YNNKEL (reference sequence). The DNA of the CDR3 is TGTGCCAGCAGCCAAGATCGAGGGAGGCAAGAGACCCAGTACTTC. It encodes CASSQDRGRQETQYF.

This clonotype occurred many times. This rearrangement joins TRBV29-1 to TRBJ1-1; 7 bases align to TRBD1. CDR1 and CDR2 from the germline V gene are SQVTM and ANQGSEA. The CDR3 spans 14 residues. Germline trimming cut 6 bases from V and 1 base from J; bases unmatched to any gene: 8. The CDR3 DNA reads TGCAGCGTCAACGAAAGGACAGGGAACACTGAAGCTTTCTTT. Translating it yields CSVNERTGNTEAFF. The full variable domain, its missing parts supplied by reference TRBV29-1 and TRBJ1-1, is SAVISQKPSRDICQRGTSLTIQCQVDSQVTMMFWYRQQPGQSLTLIATANQGSEATYESGFVIDKFPISRPNLTFSTLTVSNMSPEDSSIYLCSVNERTGNTEAFFGQGTRLTVV.

This clonotype was counted a few times. This rearrangement joins TRBV10-3 to TRBJ2-3; 9 bases agree with TRBD2. This CDR3 contains 13 residues. Germline V lookup: CDR1 ENHRY, CDR2 SYGVKD. J lost 2 bases, V lost 10 bases, and 4 bases had no gene match. Here the CDR3 DNA reads TGTGCCACTGCGGGGGGGGACACAGATACGCAGTATTTT. Its protein product is CATAGGDTDTQYF.

V gene TRBV7-9 combines with J gene TRBJ2-1, with D perhaps being TRBD1 or TRBD2 (5 bases each). Trimming left V 1 base short and J 8 bases short, with 18 bases between. The CDR3 length is 16 residues. Germline lookup yields CDR1 SEHNR and CDR2 FQNEAQ (reference sequence). This chain's CDR3 is CASSLGGTPRVHEQFF. CDR3 bases: TGTGCCAGCAGCTTAGGGGGGACGCCTCGAGTCCATGAGCAGTTCTTC.

V gene TRBV14 combines with J gene TRBJ1-1; D unresolved. From germline, CDR1 is SGHDN and CDR2 FVKESK. The V end was cut by 5 bases, the J end by 4 bases, with 29 bases between. This CDR3 comprises 19 residues. The CDR3 spells CASSSEDLTREGESTEAFF. The CDR3 DNA is TGTGCCAGCAGCTCCGAAGACCTTACCCGGGAGGGAGAGAGCACTGAAGCTTTCTTT.

The V gene is TRBV7-9, the J gene TRBJ2-5; TRBD1 agrees at 7 bases. The CDR3 length is 14 residues. Germline V gene data show CDR1 as SEHNR and CDR2 as FQNEAQ (reference sequence). The J segment lost 5 bases and the V segment lost 10 bases, leaving 13 bases of the junction unmatched. The CDR3 DNA is TGTGCCACCTCGACAGGGTCGGGTCGGGAGACCCAGTACTTC. Translating it yields CATSTGSGRETQYF.

The V gene is TRBV30, the J gene TRBJ1-6, with D uncertain. CDR1 GTSNPN and CDR2 SVGIG come from the germline V gene (reference sequence). V gave up 1 base and J gave up 18 bases, with 16 bases separating them. This CDR3 has 12 residues. The CDR3: CAWSDPLGTPHF. The CDR3, as DNA: TGTGCCTGGAGTGACCCCCTTGGAACCCCCCACTTT.

The V call is TRBV7-3, the J call TRBJ2-2; 7 bases line up with TRBD2. Trimming removed 5 bases from V and 6 bases from J; junction bases left unmatched: 3. This CDR3 has 13 residues. From germline, CDR1 is SGHTA and CDR2 FQGTGA. In DNA form, the CDR3 reads TGTGCCAGCAGCCGAGGACTAGCCGGGGAGCTGTTTTTT. As protein: CASSRGLAGELFF.

This clonotype showed up many times. The genes are TRBV19 and TRBJ2-5; either TRBD1 or TRBD2 may fit D (5 bases each). Germline V gives CDR1 LNHDA, CDR2 SQIVND (reference sequence). There are 15 residues in the CDR3. Trimming cost V 4 bases and J 1 base, with 13 bases left between them. DNA for the CDR3: TGTGCCAGTAGTACTCTGCCGGGACCCCAAGAGACCCAGTACTTC. Its protein is CASSTLPGPQETQYF. The full variable domain, with the rest looked up from reference TRBV19 and TRBJ2-5, is DGGITQSPKYLFRKEGQNVTLSCEQNLNHDAMYWYRQDPGQGLRLIYYSQIVNDFQKGDIAEGYSVSREKKESFPLTVTSAQKNPTAFYLCASSTLPGPQETQYFGPGTRLLVL.

This clonotype was found many times. The rearrangement uses TRBV20-1 and TRBJ1-2; TRBD1 aligns across 8 bases. The V gene end was trimmed by 5 bases and the J gene end by 8 bases; junction bases not matched to a gene: 4. This CDR3 has 11 residues. Germline CDR1 reads DFQATT; CDR2 reads SNEGSKA (reference sequence). CDR3 in DNA: TGCAGTGCTGCAGGGGGCGCGGGCTACACCTTC. Translating gives CSAAGGAGYTF.

This clonotype was seen ten or more times. The V call is TRBV12-3 or TRBV12-4, the J call TRBJ1-2; D remains ambiguous. The ends were cut back, 2 bases at V and 1 base at J, with 5 bases in the middle. There are 13 residues in the CDR3. CDR3 in amino acids: CASSLSLNYGYTF. CDR3 bases: TGTGCCAGCAGTTTAAGCCTTAACTATGGCTACACCTTC.

This clonotype was counted a few times. This may arise from a read error, as a much more abundant clone is one base away. V gene TRBV20-1 combines with J gene TRBJ2-1; 7 bases are a match to TRBD2. The CDR3 is 15 residues long. Germline CDR1 is DFQATT and CDR2 is SNEGSKA (reference sequence). Trimming at V came to 3 bases and at J to 7 bases, leaving 12 bases not matched to a gene. CDR3 loop: CSASSETGGWNEQFF. The DNA of the CDR3 is TGCAGTGCTAGTTCGGAGACGGGGGGATGGAATGAGCAGTTCTTC.

Comments on this clonotype: A read error may account for a junction end that differs from germline. The rearrangement joins TRBV25-1 to TRBJ2-2; D possibly matches TRBD1 or TRBD2 (5 bases each). Germline CDR1 is MGHDK and CDR2 is SYGVNS. The CDR3 extends over 14 amino acids. Here the CDR3 reads CASSDGGFTGEPFF. The CDR3 nucleotides read TGTGCCAGCAGTGATGGGGGATTTACCGGGGAGCCGTTTTTT.

The table lists this clonotype with a few counts. The V gene is TRBV12-3 or TRBV12-4, the J gene TRBJ2-2, with 11 bases that match TRBD2. The CDR3 extends over 19 amino acids. Losses at the gene ends were 1 base for V and 6 bases for J; bases not matched to a gene: 13. CDR3 region: CASSLGWFRTSGRAGELFF. In DNA, the CDR3 is TGTGCCAGCAGTTTAGGTTGGTTCCGCACTAGCGGGAGAGCCGGGGAGCTGTTTTTT.

In its sample, this clonotype was seen many times. The chain combines TRBV11-2 with TRBJ1-6; D is unresolved. V shed 5 bases and J shed 2 bases, with 7 bases lying between them. CDR3 size: 14 residues. Germline CDR1 SGHAT, CDR2 FQNNGV. The CDR3 bases are TGTGCCAGCAGCACAGATGCCTATAATTCACCCCTCCACTTT. Its protein is CASSTDAYNSPLHF.

This chain uses TRBV10-3 with TRBJ1-3; D is perhaps TRBD1 (6 bases). The CDR3 has 17 residues. V lost 4 bases to trimming and J lost 4 bases, with 20 bases between them. Germline V gene data show CDR1 as ENHRY and CDR2 as SYGVKD. CDR3 nucleotides: TGTGCCATCAGTGCACTAACAGGGCGGTACTCCGGAAACACCATATATTTT. Translating gives CAISALTGRYSGNTIYF.

J is TRBJ2-3 and V is TRBV7-6; a weak D match, TRBD2 (6 bases). V lost 1 base, J lost 6 bases, and 11 bases lay in between. Germline V CDR1 and CDR2: SGHVS, FNYEAQ. The CDR3 is made up of 14 amino acids. The CDR3 region is CASSLGALADTQYF. Written as DNA, the CDR3 is TGTGCCAGCAGCTTAGGTGCCCTAGCGGATACGCAGTATTTT.

This clonotype has ten or more counts. The chain couples TRBV12-3 or TRBV12-4 to TRBJ1-1; possible D gene TRBD1, 5 bases. The CDR3 totals 15 residues. The V end was cut by 7 bases, the J end by 4 bases, with 19 bases between. CDR3 in DNA: TGTGCCAGCACACTAGGGGCCCTCCCGGGCACTGAAGCTTTCTTT. Translated: CASTLGALPGTEAFF.

The chain is built from TRBV29-1 and TRBJ2-7, with TRBD2 identical over 8 bases. There are 13 residues in the CDR3. The V segment lost 7 bases and the J segment 5 bases; nucleotides outside the gene matches: 10. The germline gives CDR1 SQVTM, CDR2 ANQGSEA. DNA for the CDR3: TGCAGCGCCCGCCTGGCGGGAGGCGACGAGCAGTACGTC. It codes for CSARLAGGDEQYV.

The chain uses TRBV20-1 and TRBJ1-2; 7 positions agree with TRBD1. This CDR3 is built from 12 residues. CDR1 is DFQATT and CDR2 is SNEGSKA in the germline V gene (reference sequence). V dropped 3 bases and J dropped 8; count of bases not matched to a gene: 6. The CDR3 loop is CSARVDRDGYTF. The DNA of the CDR3 is TGCAGTGCTAGGGTAGACAGGGACGGCTACACCTTC.

This clonotype was counted ten times or more. V is TRBV29-1 and J is TRBJ2-2; D might be TRBD2 (6 bases). This CDR3 has 13 amino acids. CDR1 and CDR2 (germline): SQVTM, ANQGSEA. Trimming cost V 6 bases and J 3 bases, with 11 bases left between them. CDR3 nucleotides: TGCAGCGTCCGCGGGACTTACACCGGGGAGCTGTTTTTT. It is translated as CSVRGTYTGELFF.

This clonotype was seen ten or more times. V gene TRBV13 combines with J gene TRBJ2-4; D is tentatively TRBD1 or TRBD2 (5 bases each). The CDR3 extends over 15 amino acids. Germline V CDR1 and CDR2: PRHDT, FYEKMQ (reference sequence). V lost 5 bases and J lost 0, with 11 bases in between. CDR3 in amino acids: CASSLRGLAKNIQYF. The CDR3 DNA follows: TGTGCCAGCAGCCTTCGGGGCCTAGCCAAAAACATTCAGTACTTC.